Presented here are 20 T cell receptor beta chains from one specimen sequenced in a study of radiotherapy plus CTLA-4 blockade in lung cancer. TCRdb's table, derived via immunoSEQ multiplex PCR, lists solely in-frame clones and lacks some. The data contain tens of thousands of clones, 60% to 80% of them seen just once; the ten biggest clones take up 8.5% to 14%. Here the sequenced sample was peripheral blood, taken from a patient treated with radiotherapy plus ipilimumab. Source of these receptors: a human donor with non-small cell lung cancer who had stable disease on radiotherapy plus ipilimumab.

Only one count was recorded for this clone. This chain connects TRBV29-1 to TRBJ2-2; D not resolved. Per the germline V gene, CDR1 is SQVTM and CDR2 is ANQGSEA. With 2 bases removed from V and 6 bases from J, the gap between germline ends came to 7 bases. The CDR3 spans 12 residues. Here the CDR3 DNA reads TGCAGCGTTGAACAGGTGGCCGGGGAGCTGTTTTTT. Encoded protein: CSVEQVAGELFF.

The chain links TRBV13 to TRBJ1-2; 7 positions match TRBD1. Looked up from germline, CDR1 is PRHDT and CDR2 is FYEKMQ (reference sequence). Losses at the gene ends were 5 bases for V and 2 bases for J; bases not matched to a gene: 2. This CDR3 comprises 13 residues. The CDR3 region has the DNA TGTGCCAGCAGCCAGACAGGGAACTATGGCTACACCTTC. Translation: CASSQTGNYGYTF.

This rearrangement joins TRBV5-1 to TRBJ1-4; D gene unclear. V lost 4 bases and J 0 bases, leaving 4 bases between the germline ends. The V gene's germline CDR1 is SGHRS and CDR2 YFSETQ. This CDR3 contains 13 residues. The CDR3 region has the DNA TGCGCCAGCAGCAGTGCAACTAATGAAAAACTGTTTTTT. This sequence encodes CASSSATNEKLFF.

The chain links TRBV4-3 to TRBJ1-1, with D hard to call. V lost 0 bases and J lost 1, with 6 bases in between. The CDR3 is 14 amino acids. Germline CDR1 reads LGHNA; CDR2 reads YSLEER. CDR3 bases: TGCGCCAGCAGCCAAGATGGGGAGAACACTGAAGCTTTCTTT. It encodes CASSQDGENTEAFF.

The chain recombines TRBV10-1 with TRBJ2-1, with 8 bases matching TRBD2. The trim removed 6 bases at V and 9 bases at J, leaving 7 bases unmatched. The CDR3 length is 13 residues. The germline V gene encodes CDR1 WNHNN and CDR2 SYGVQD (reference sequence). The CDR3 region has the DNA TGCGCCAGCAGCTCGGGGGGGACTACTGAGCAGTTCTTC. Translating gives CASSSGGTTEQFF.

To note about this clone: With a much larger clone just one base away, this may be a read error. This specimen includes other DNA sequences encoding the same CDR3. The chain recombines TRBV13 with TRBJ1-2; D perhaps matches TRBD1 (5 bases). The germline V gene has CDR1 PRHDT and CDR2 FYEKMQ (reference sequence). The CDR3 contains 15 residues. The CDR3 protein is CARSSGPGGGYGYTF. The CDR3 nucleotides are TGTGCCCGCAGCTCGGGCCCGGGGGGGGGCTATGGCTACACCTTC.

The genes are TRBV5-4 and TRBJ1-3; 12 nucleotides line up with TRBD1. CDR1 is SGHNT, CDR2 YYREEE, per germline (reference sequence). J was trimmed by 4 bases and V by 4 bases; bases with no gene match: 3. The length of the CDR3 is 15 residues. CDR3 nucleotides: TGTGCCAGCAGCCGGGACAGGGGGCAAGGAAACACCATATATTTT. Protein sequence: CASSRDRGQGNTIYF.

The rearrangement uses TRBV10-1 and TRBJ2-1; D perhaps matches TRBD2 (7 bases). V was clipped by 2 bases and J by 0 bases, with 14 bases between them. The CDR3 spans 17 residues. CDR1 is WNHNN and CDR2 is SYGVQD in the germline V gene (reference sequence). In DNA, the CDR3 is TGCGCCAGCAGTGAGGTCGGGGGGCTCGGCTCCTACAATGAGCAGTTCTTC. It yields the protein CASSEVGGLGSYNEQFF.

The chain recombines TRBV30 with TRBJ1-2; TRBD1 is a possible D gene (6 bases). Per the germline V gene, CDR1 is GTSNPN and CDR2 is SVGIG (reference sequence). V was trimmed by 0 bases and J by 2 bases, leaving 10 bases between them. The CDR3 consists of 14 residues. In DNA form, the CDR3 reads TGTGCCTGGAGTGTAGGGGGGGGGAACTATGGCTACACCTTC. It translates to CAWSVGGGNYGYTF.

The V gene is TRBV5-4, the J gene TRBJ1-1; D is unresolved. Trimming stripped 4 bases from V and 4 bases from J, with 20 bases between. Germline V gives CDR1 SGHNT, CDR2 YYREEE (reference sequence). The CDR3 runs 16 residues. For the CDR3, the DNA is TGTGCCAGCAGCCCGGACCCTGGGGTGAGGAGCACTGAAGCTTTCTTT. It yields the protein CASSPDPGVRSTEAFF.

V gene TRBV11-2 combines with J gene TRBJ1-4; the D gene is possibly TRBD1 (6 bases). V lost 5 bases, J lost 5 bases, and 15 bases lay in between. The V gene's germline CDR1 is SGHAT and CDR2 FQNNGV. This CDR3 is built from 15 residues. CDR3 sequence: CASSLRTAGNEKLFF. Written as DNA, the CDR3 is TGTGCCAGCAGCCTCCGGACAGCGGGGAATGAAAAACTGTTTTTT.

The chain carries TRBV27 and TRBJ1-3, with TRBD1 as a possible D gene (5 bases). Germline assignment: CDR1 MNHEY and CDR2 SMNVEV (reference sequence). The CDR3 extends over 15 amino acids. V gave up 2 bases and J gave up 1 base, with 9 bases separating them. CDR3 residues: CASSLGPGSGNTIYF. DNA for the CDR3: TGTGCCAGCAGTTTAGGGCCAGGGTCTGGAAACACCATATATTTT.

This clone has just one count. The CDR3 nucleotides are TGTGCCAGCAGCTATACGGAGACCCAGTACTTC. Translating it yields CASSYTETQYF. J is TRBJ2-5 and V is TRBV7-6; D gene uncertain. In germline, CDR1 is SGHVS, CDR2 FNYEAQ. The CDR3 sequence is 11 residues long. V shed 4 bases and J shed 5 bases, with 5 bases lying between them.

The chain uses TRBV18 and TRBJ1-1, with 10 bases matching TRBD1. The CDR3 covers 15 residues. Germline V CDR1 and CDR2: KGHSH, LQKENI. Unmatched junction bases numbered 3, after V lost 4 bases and J lost 1 base. The CDR3 sequence is CASSRDRGSNTEAFF. As DNA, the CDR3 is TGTGCCAGCTCACGGGACAGGGGTTCGAACACTGAAGCTTTCTTT.

V and J are TRBV14 and TRBJ2-1; D might be TRBD1 or TRBD2, each matching 5 bases. There are 14 residues in the CDR3. Trimming stripped 1 base from V and 9 bases from J, with 13 bases between. Germline CDR1 is SGHDN and CDR2 is FVKESK. CDR3 region: CASSQVYGAGEQFF. The CDR3 DNA follows: TGTGCCAGCAGCCAAGTATACGGGGCGGGTGAGCAGTTCTTC.

The chain uses TRBV4-1 and TRBJ1-3; unclear D gene. Trimming removed 0 bases from V and 4 bases from J, with 13 bases in between. Germline V gene lookup returns CDR1 MGHRA and CDR2 YSYEKL. The CDR3 sequence is 16 residues long. CDR3 amino acids: CASSQEDWARGNTIYF. The CDR3 nucleotides read TGCGCCAGCAGCCAAGAGGATTGGGCTCGGGGAAACACCATATATTTT.

The table lists this clone with a few counts. The chain links TRBV9 to TRBJ2-1; 8 nucleotides match TRBD2. The CDR3 covers 15 residues. V shed 4 bases, J shed 3 bases, and the junction held 6 bases outside the gene matches. CDR1 is SGDLS and CDR2 is YYNGEE in the germline V gene. This chain's CDR3 is CASSSAGTSYNEQFF. The DNA for the CDR3 is TGTGCCAGCAGCTCAGCCGGGACTAGCTACAATGAGCAGTTCTTC.

This chain joins TRBV6-5 and TRBJ2-5; no reliable D call. Per germline, CDR1 MNHEY and CDR2 SVGAGI. The V end was cut by 7 bases, the J end by 5 bases, with 20 bases between. This CDR3 is 15 amino acids long. In DNA form, the CDR3 reads TGTGCCAGCACCAAAAACCACGACATATCGGAGACCCAGTACTTC. Translation gives CASTKNHDISETQYF.

As concerns this clone: Other nucleotide sequences from this sample produce the same CDR3. The rearrangement joins TRBV28 to TRBJ2-5, with TRBD2 matching 9 bases. Germline V gene lookup returns CDR1 MDHEN and CDR2 SYDVKM. V shed 2 bases and J 5 bases; nucleotides not matched to a gene: 6. The CDR3 is 15 amino acids. In DNA form, the CDR3 reads TGTGCCAGCAGTTTAAGGCGGGGGGGCGGGGAGACCCAGTACTTC. This codes for CASSLRRGGGETQYF.

V usage is TRBV19 and J usage is TRBJ2-5, with D perhaps matching TRBD1 or TRBD2 (6 bases each). The CDR3 loop spans 18 amino acids. Germline V gene lookup returns CDR1 LNHDA and CDR2 SQIVND (reference sequence). Trimming left V 6 bases short and J 4 bases short, with 27 bases between. DNA for the CDR3: TGTGCCAGTAGCAAATCCCTAACCTTACGGGGGCTGGGAGAGACCCAGTACTTC. Its translation is CASSKSLTLRGLGETQYF.